Below are 19 T cell receptor beta chains sequenced from a single sample in a study of chemoradiotherapy in HPV16-positive cancers. Profiled with immunoSEQ multiplex PCR; TCRdb holds only in-frame clones, not every one. Found here are about 12,000 clones, 81% of them singletons; the top ten hold 1.1%. The sample here was taken from a patient who underwent chemoradiotherapy. These receptors were taken from a human donor with HPV-associated anogenital cancer.

V usage is TRBV28 and J usage is TRBJ2-7, with D perhaps TRBD1 or TRBD2 (5 bases each). The CDR3 spans 15 residues. The V end was cut by 5 bases, the J end by 0 bases, with 14 bases between. CDR1 MDHEN and CDR2 SYDVKM come from the germline V gene. The CDR3 sequence is CASSPRDLYSYEQYF. The CDR3, as DNA: TGTGCCAGCAGTCCCCGGGACCTGTACTCCTACGAGCAGTACTTC.

This clone was counted once. The chain couples TRBV10-3 to TRBJ2-1; 9 bases line up with TRBD2. Germline-derived CDR1 and CDR2 are ENHRY and SYGVKD. This CDR3 spans 16 amino acids. V shed 5 bases, J shed 1 base, and the junction held 6 bases outside the gene matches. In DNA, the CDR3 is TGTGCCATCAGTTCCGCGCGGGGGGGGTCCTACAATGAGCAGTTCTTC. Translation: CAISSARGGSYNEQFF.

The gene calls are TRBV28 and TRBJ2-5; no reliable D call. Germline lookup yields CDR1 MDHEN and CDR2 SYDVKM. V shed 6 bases and J shed 5 bases, with 13 bases lying between them. There are 13 residues in the CDR3. The chain's CDR3 is CASSPLWAETQYF. The CDR3 nucleotides are TGTGCCAGCAGCCCTCTTTGGGCGGAGACCCAGTACTTC.

The V and J genes are TRBV4-3 and TRBJ2-7; a possible D gene is TRBD1 (5 bases). V lost 1 base and J 5 bases, leaving 18 bases between the germline ends. CDR3 size: 16 residues. From germline, CDR1 is LGHNA and CDR2 YSLEER. CDR3 coding DNA: TGCGCCAGCAGCCAAGGGGGCGCCGGAATAGACGACGAGCAGTACTTC. Its protein product is CASSQGGAGIDDEQYF.

V usage is TRBV7-8 and J usage is TRBJ2-7; possible D gene TRBD2, 6 bases. The CDR3 has 15 residues. Trimming stripped 4 bases from V and 0 bases from J, with 13 bases between. Germline V gene data show CDR1 as SGHVS and CDR2 as FQNEAQ. The CDR3 protein is CASSSREQNSYEQYF. DNA of the CDR3: TGTGCCAGCAGCTCACGGGAGCAGAACTCCTACGAGCAGTACTTC.

The V and J genes are TRBV4-1 and TRBJ1-1; perhaps TRBD1 as D (6 bases). Germline assignment: CDR1 MGHRA and CDR2 YSYEKL. The CDR3 sequence is 15 residues long. The V gene lost 1 base and the J gene lost 4 bases, with 13 bases spanning the gap. The CDR3 DNA sequence: TGCGCCAGCAGCCAAGGTGGAGGGGGTGGCACTGAAGCTTTCTTT. Amino acids: CASSQGGGGGTEAFF.

CDR3 loop: CASSLLGEGFWGPVVTDTQYF. CDR3 nucleotide sequence: TGTGCCAGCAGTTTACTTGGGGAGGGATTTTGGGGGCCGGTGGTCACAGATACGCAGTATTTT. This chain connects TRBV28 to TRBJ2-3; a weak D match, TRBD2 (7 bases). The V and J ends lost 2 bases and 2 bases respectively, with 29 bases between them. Germline lookup yields CDR1 MDHEN and CDR2 SYDVKM. The CDR3 loop spans 21 amino acids.

The chain is built from TRBV18 and TRBJ2-5, with 8 bases fitting TRBD1. The CDR3 extends over 14 amino acids. V gave up 3 bases and J gave up 4 bases; unmatched junction bases: 4. Per germline, CDR1 KGHSH and CDR2 LQKENI. The CDR3 DNA reads as TGTGCCAGCTCACCCGAGACAGGGGTAGAGACCCAGTACTTC. Translated, it gives CASSPETGVETQYF.

This chain joins TRBV7-8 and TRBJ1-5; the D gene is possibly TRBD1 (6 bases). V was trimmed by 6 bases and J by 5 bases, leaving 20 bases between them. The length of the CDR3 is 16 residues. CDR1 is SGHVS, CDR2 FQNEAQ, per germline. The CDR3 DNA reads TGTGCCAGCAGTATTACAGGGAGTGGGGTCGATCAGCCCCAGCATTTT. The encoded protein is CASSITGSGVDQPQHF.

V gene TRBV10-3 combines with J gene TRBJ2-7; no firm D call. V lost 0 bases and J lost 1, with 7 bases in between. The CDR3 has 14 residues. CDR1 and CDR2 (germline): ENHRY, SYGVKD. The CDR3 DNA reads as TGTGCCATCAGTGAGTCGGCCAGGTCCTACGAGCAGTACTTC. Amino acids: CAISESARSYEQYF.

This clone was counted a few times. This chain links TRBV5-4 with TRBJ2-7; no definite D call. Germline V gene lookup returns CDR1 SGHNT and CDR2 YYREEE (reference sequence). The CDR3 contains 14 residues. The V gene lost 4 bases and the J gene lost 3 bases, with 14 bases spanning the gap. CDR3 bases: TGTGCCAGCAGCACCGCTGGACGGTTCTACGAGCAGTACTTC. Protein product: CASSTAGRFYEQYF.

The V and J genes are TRBV5-1 and TRBJ2-1; D is unresolved. Germline-derived CDR1 and CDR2 are SGHRS and YFSETQ. Trimming left V 4 bases short and J 5 bases short, with 10 bases between. This CDR3 region has 13 residues. The CDR3, as DNA: TGCGCCAGCAGCCAAGACCCCGACAATGAGCAGTTCTTC. It codes for CASSQDPDNEQFF.

This clone appeared a few times. This chain uses TRBV19 with TRBJ1-2; D gene unclear. This CDR3 is 14 amino acids long. Trimming took 6 bases from V and 6 from J, leaving 17 bases between them. Per germline, CDR1 LNHDA and CDR2 SQIVND (reference sequence). The CDR3 loop reads CASRVKVGLHGYTF. The CDR3 DNA follows: TGTGCCAGTAGGGTTAAAGTAGGGTTGCATGGCTACACCTTC.

The rearrangement joins TRBV7-9 to TRBJ2-5; TRBD2 agrees at 12 bases. The CDR3 sequence is 16 residues long. CDR1 is SEHNR, CDR2 FQNEAQ, per germline (reference sequence). J was trimmed by 0 bases and V by 5 bases; bases with no gene match: 4. As DNA, the CDR3 is TGTGCCAGCAGCCGGACTAGCGGGGCCTACCAAGAGACCCAGTACTTC. It yields the protein CASSRTSGAYQETQYF.

This chain uses TRBV30 with TRBJ2-5, with a possible D match to TRBD1 (5 bases). The CDR3 loop spans 12 amino acids. Trimming stripped 4 bases from V and 5 bases from J, with 11 bases between. CDR1 and CDR2 (germline): GTSNPN, SVGIG (reference sequence). The CDR3 reads CAWNPGFETQYF. CDR3 sequence (DNA): TGTGCCTGGAATCCAGGGTTTGAGACCCAGTACTTC. Drawing the rest from reference TRBV30 and TRBJ2-5, the complete variable domain is SQTIHQWPATLVQPVGSPLSLECTVEGTSNPNLYWYRQAAGRGLQLLFYSVGIGQISSEVPQNLSASRPQDRQFILSSKKLLLSDSGFYLCAWNPGFETQYFGPGTRLLVL.

The chain links TRBV5-1 to TRBJ2-5, with a tentative D call TRBD2 (6 bases). This CDR3 has 13 residues. V lost 7 bases to trimming and J lost 1 base, with 11 bases between them. Germline-derived CDR1 and CDR2 are SGHRS and YFSETQ. This chain's CDR3 is CASRAGSQETQYF. In DNA form, the CDR3 reads TGCGCCAGCCGCGCCGGGAGCCAAGAGACCCAGTACTTC.

This clone was seen only a few times. V gene TRBV7-2 combines with J gene TRBJ2-7; 7 nucleotides agree with TRBD1. This CDR3 has 13 amino acids. CDR1 and CDR2 (germline): SGHTA, FQGNSA. With V trimmed by 5 bases and J by 3 bases, 4 bases remained unmatched. The CDR3 sequence is CASSLGTVYEQYF. The DNA for the CDR3 is TGTGCCAGCAGCCTAGGGACAGTCTACGAGCAGTACTTC.

The chain links TRBV7-2 to TRBJ1-1; no clear D gene. The CDR3 length is 14 residues. V was trimmed by 2 bases and J by 0 bases, leaving 7 bases between them. Germline CDR1 and CDR2: SGHTA and FQGNSA. The DNA for the CDR3 is TGTGCCAGCAGCTTACGACGGCTGAACACTGAAGCTTTCTTT. It yields the protein CASSLRRLNTEAFF.

Worth noting for this clone: The conserved phenylalanine or tryptophan normally closing the CDR3 is absent here, so this likely arose from a read error. The V call is TRBV6-1, the J call TRBJ1-1; D is unclear. The CDR3 runs 13 residues. The germline gives CDR1 MNHNS, CDR2 SASEGT. V shed 6 bases and J shed 0 bases, with 8 bases lying between them. DNA for the CDR3: TGTGCCAGCAGCCAAATGGTGAACACTGAAGCTTTCCTT. This sequence encodes CASSQMVNTEAFL.